This record looks at one T cell receptor (beta chain) sequence and its context. Isolation of CD8+ and CD4+ T cells was performed negatively, whereas enrichment of TEMRA cells was done by FACS. After removal of 4 bases from V and 6 bases from J, the junction contained 8 bases not matched to a gene. The germline V gene encodes CDR1 SGHDN and CDR2 FVKESK. CDR3 size: 15 residues. The record originates from a study of CD8 T cells in Susac syndrome. RNA totalling about 0.5 to 1 ug underwent reverse transcription with random hexamers. One entry per CDR3 protein results from TCRdb running MiXCR on the immunoSEQ multiplex PCR reads. The repertoire has around 150,000 distinct CDR3 sequences, about 95% of them found once; the top ten carry about 0.13%.

The clonotype was recovered from a human donor in good health. The rearrangement uses TRBV14 and TRBJ2-1; TRBD1 agrees at 8 bases. Sequenced: CD4+ T cells from PBMCs. CDR3 region: CASSPLRGRGNEQFF. The DNA of the CDR3 is TGTGCCAGCAGCCCCCTCAGGGGGCGAGGCAATGAGCAGTTCTTC.